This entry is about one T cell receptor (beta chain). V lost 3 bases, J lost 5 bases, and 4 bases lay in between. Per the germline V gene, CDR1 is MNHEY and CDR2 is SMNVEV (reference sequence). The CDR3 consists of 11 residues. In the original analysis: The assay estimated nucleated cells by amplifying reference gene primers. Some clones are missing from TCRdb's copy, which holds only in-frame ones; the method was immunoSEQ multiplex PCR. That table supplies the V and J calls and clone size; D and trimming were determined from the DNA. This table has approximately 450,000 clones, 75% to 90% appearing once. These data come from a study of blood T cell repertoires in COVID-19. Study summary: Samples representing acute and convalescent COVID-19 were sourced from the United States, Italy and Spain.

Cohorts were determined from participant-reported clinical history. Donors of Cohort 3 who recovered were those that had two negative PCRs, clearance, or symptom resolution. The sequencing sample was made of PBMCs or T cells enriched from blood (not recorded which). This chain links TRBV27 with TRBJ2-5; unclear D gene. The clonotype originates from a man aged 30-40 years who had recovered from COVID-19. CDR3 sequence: CASSFRETQYF. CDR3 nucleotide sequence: TGTGCCAGCAGTTTCAGGGAGACCCAGTACTTC.